This TCR beta chain stems from a study of T-cell reconstitution after alpha-beta-depleted transplantation in children. Germline CDR1 is MNHEY and CDR2 is SVGAGI. This CDR3 is 14 amino acids long. Trimming pared 2 bases from V and 4 bases from J, leaving 11 bases between. This clonotype has at least ten counts. Its specificity is not known. The study, taken as a whole, reports: Newly produced T cells mostly provided counts and TCRbeta diversity after one year, as hyperexpanded clones declined. Reportedly, alpha-beta T cells present about two months post-transplant originated from several hundred expanded clones of graft origin. From surviving recipient T cells and thymic progenitors came the high day-60 TCRbeta diversity observed in some patients.

Preparation of the TCRbeta library was carried out with unique molecular identifiers. A single record per CDR3 protein comes from TCRdb applying MiXCR to the PCR reads. The sample lists roughly 240,000 distinct CDR3 sequences, approximately 8.9% occurring once. This TCR was recovered from a male patient younger than 18 who had a stem cell transplant for acute lymphoblastic leukemia, so the T cells may come from the graft donor. Material: PBMCs, mostly from graft donor cells, obtained 180 days after TCRalphabeta/CD19-depleted stem cell transplant. The gene calls are TRBV6-5 and TRBJ1-2; the D gene is possibly TRBD1 (6 bases). CDR3 residues: CASSYLGQVYGYTF. Here the CDR3 DNA reads TGTGCCAGCAGTTACCTGGGACAAGTCTATGGCTACACCTTC.